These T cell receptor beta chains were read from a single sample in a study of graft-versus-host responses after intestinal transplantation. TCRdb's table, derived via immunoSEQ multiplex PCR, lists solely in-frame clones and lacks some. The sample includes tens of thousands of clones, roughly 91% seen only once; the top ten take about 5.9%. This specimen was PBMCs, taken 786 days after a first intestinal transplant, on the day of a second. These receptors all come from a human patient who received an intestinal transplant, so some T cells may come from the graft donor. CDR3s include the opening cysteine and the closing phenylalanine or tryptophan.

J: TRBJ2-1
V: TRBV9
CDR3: CASSVMTGFNEQFF

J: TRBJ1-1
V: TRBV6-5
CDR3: CASSFSDPGRAEAFF

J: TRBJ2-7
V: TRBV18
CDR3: CASSHDGQYYEQYF

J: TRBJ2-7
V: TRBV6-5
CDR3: CASSPRTGGSYEQYF

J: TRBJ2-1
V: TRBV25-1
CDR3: CASSETSRRRRGEQFF

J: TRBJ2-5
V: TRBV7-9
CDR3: CASSAGTGAPETQYF

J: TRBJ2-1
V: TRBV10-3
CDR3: CAISAGTSGDEQFF

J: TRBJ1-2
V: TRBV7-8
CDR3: CASSLGSGRGYTF

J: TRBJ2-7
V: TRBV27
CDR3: CASSLSEFYEQYF

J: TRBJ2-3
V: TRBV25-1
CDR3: CASSGGLAGGYTQYF

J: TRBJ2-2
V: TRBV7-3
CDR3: CASSNSGDGELFF

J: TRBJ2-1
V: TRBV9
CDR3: CASSVSGSGYGEQFF

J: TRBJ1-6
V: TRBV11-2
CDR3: CASSPWTGNSPLHF

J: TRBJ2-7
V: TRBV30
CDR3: CAWSVGHTSGDSYEQYF

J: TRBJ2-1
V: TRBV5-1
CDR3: CASSSEGQGTYNEQFF

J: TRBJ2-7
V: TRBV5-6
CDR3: CASHPAGADEQYF

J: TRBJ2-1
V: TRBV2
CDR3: CASSVRLYPFF

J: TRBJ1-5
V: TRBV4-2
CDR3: CASSQELPSLGQPQHF

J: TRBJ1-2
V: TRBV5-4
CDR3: CASSLGAPLGNYGYTF

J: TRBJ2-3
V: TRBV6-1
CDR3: CASSVRVLAGGPSDTQYF

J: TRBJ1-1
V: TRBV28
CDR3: CASSPDGGPFAWNTEAFF

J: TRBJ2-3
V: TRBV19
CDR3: CASSIVHVGRVTISTDTQYF

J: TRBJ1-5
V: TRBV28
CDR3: CASSFTGTAGYSNQPQHF

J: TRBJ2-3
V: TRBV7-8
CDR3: CASSLLAPDTQYF

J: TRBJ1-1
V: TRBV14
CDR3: CASSQNMNTEAFF

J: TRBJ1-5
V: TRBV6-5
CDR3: CASSLTRVGSNQPQHF

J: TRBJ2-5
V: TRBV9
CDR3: CASSQGVQETQYF

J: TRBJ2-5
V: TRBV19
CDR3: CASSTWAQTGETQYF

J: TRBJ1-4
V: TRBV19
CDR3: CASSIWSTATNEKLFF

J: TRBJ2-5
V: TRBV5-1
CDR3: CASSLEPEIRETQYF

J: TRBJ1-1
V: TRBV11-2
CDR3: CASSLDWGDTEGAFF

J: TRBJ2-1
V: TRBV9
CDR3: CASSGREWSYNEQFF

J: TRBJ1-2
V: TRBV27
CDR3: CASSPSGRSYGYTF

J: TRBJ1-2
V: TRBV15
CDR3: CATSRDLSGAYGYTF

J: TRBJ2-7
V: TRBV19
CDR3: CASSSPWTSGSYEQYF

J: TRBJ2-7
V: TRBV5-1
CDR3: CASSDHYEQYF

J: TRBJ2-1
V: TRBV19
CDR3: CASSRELTSGSRGNEQFF

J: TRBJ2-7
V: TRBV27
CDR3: CASSLGYENEQYF

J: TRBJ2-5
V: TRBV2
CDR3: CASSGETQYF

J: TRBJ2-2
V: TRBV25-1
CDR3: CASSETFTGELFF

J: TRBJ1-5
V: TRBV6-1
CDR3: CASSQDRGQPQHF

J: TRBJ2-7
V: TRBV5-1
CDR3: CATLIPGGWDEQYF

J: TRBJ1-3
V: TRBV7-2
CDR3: CASSQQGGSGNTIYF

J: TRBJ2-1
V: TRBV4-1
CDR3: CASSQERTLKTYNEQFF

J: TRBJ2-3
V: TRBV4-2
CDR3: CASSQVVAGGTHTQYF

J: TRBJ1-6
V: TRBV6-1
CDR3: CASSADSSYNSPLHF

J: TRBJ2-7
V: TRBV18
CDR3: CASSPPGQSSYEQYF

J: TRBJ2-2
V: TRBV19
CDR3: CASDWGTLNTGELFF

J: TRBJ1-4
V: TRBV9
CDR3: CASSVDGGKLFF

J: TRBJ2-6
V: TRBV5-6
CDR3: CASVAANKSQSRANVLTF

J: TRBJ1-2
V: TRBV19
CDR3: CASSIVGGVSNYGYTF

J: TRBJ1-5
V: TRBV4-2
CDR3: CASSLEGNFDQPQHF

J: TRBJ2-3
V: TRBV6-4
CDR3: CASSDSASPSTDTQYF

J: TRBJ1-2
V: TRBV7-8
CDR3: CASSSRNGGIGGYTF